This entry describes one TCR beta chain. Its antigen is unidentified. This CDR3 contains 15 residues. V lost 5 bases and J lost 7; bases outside the gene matches: 9. CDR1 is SGHVS and CDR2 is FNYEAQ in the germline V gene. These data are taken from a study of T cell repertoires in cytomegalovirus infection. Findings and caveats of the study: There were HLA-C-restricted CMV-specific TCR beta clonotypes dominating the ex vivo response.

TCRdb independently ran MiXCR on the reads; one entry per CDR3 protein. Of some 320,000 distinct CDR3 sequences in the sample, 29% were seen once. The TCR was taken from a human donor in good health (CMV status not recorded). Some clones in this sample may be carry-over from other donors' samples. The rearrangement uses TRBV7-6 and TRBJ2-1; 9 bases fit TRBD1. This sample comprised cultured PBMCs, obtained from culture after CMV antigen stimulation. CDR3 bases: TGTGCCAGCAGCACGGGACAGGGTGTTGGGAATGAGCAGTTCTTC. This translates into CASSTGQGVGNEQFF. The full variable domain, rest sourced from reference TRBV7-6 and TRBJ2-1, is GAGVSQSPRYKVTKRGQDVALRCDPISGHVSLYWYRQALGQGPEFLTYFNYEAQQDKSGLPNDRFSAERPEGSISTLTIQRTEQRDSAMYRCASSTGQGVGNEQFFGPGTRLTVL.